These 32 T cell receptor beta chains share one sample of origin, sequenced in a study of cytomegalovirus exposure and HLA in healthy donors. A multiplex PCR was run with 60 Vbeta primers and 13 Jbeta primers. The repertoire was sequenced with immunoSEQ multiplex PCR; TCRdb's copy has only in-frame clones and lacks some. The sample has about 69,000 clones, roughly 70% seen once; the top ten hold 9.5% to 13%. The sample was PBMCs. All receptors derive from a woman in her 30s in good health and CMV-seronegative.

The chain joins TRBV6-5 to TRBJ1-2; the D is unclear. Germline V gene sequence: CDR1 MNHEY, CDR2 SVGAGI. This CDR3 has 13 residues. Trimming took off 8 bases at V and 4 bases at J, with 14 bases between the two ends. CDR3 DNA sequence: TGTGCCAGCCATAGAGGCACCTCCTATGGCTACACCTTC. Translated, it gives CASHRGTSYGYTF.

This clone was counted between two and nine times. V is TRBV19 and J is TRBJ2-1, with 12 bases identical to TRBD2. The CDR3 runs 13 residues. From germline, CDR1 is LNHDA and CDR2 SQIVND (reference sequence). CDR3 nucleotide sequence: TGTGCTTCCCTAGCGGGGGGGTCTCATGAGCAGTTCTTC. Translation gives CASLAGGSHEQFF.

This clone occurred a few times. V and J are TRBV11-2 and TRBJ1-2; 8 nucleotides line up with TRBD1. CDR3 size: 15 residues. V dropped 1 base and J dropped 7; count of bases not matched to a gene: 8. CDR1 SGHAT and CDR2 FQNNGV come from the germline V gene. CDR3 nucleotide sequence: TGTGCCAGCAGCTTAGTGCGGACAGGGACGTTTGGCTACACCTTC. It specifies CASSLVRTGTFGYTF.

This sequence joins TRBV5-1 and TRBJ2-7; TRBD2 agrees at 12 bases. The J segment lost 2 bases and the V segment lost 5 bases, leaving 5 bases of the junction unmatched. The CDR3 has 15 residues. Germline loops: CDR1 SGHRS, CDR2 YFSETQ. Written as DNA, the CDR3 is TGCGCCAGCAGGCTAGCGGGGGGGCCAACCTACGAGCAGTACTTC. This codes for CASRLAGGPTYEQYF.

The V call is TRBV7-2, the J call TRBJ2-2; D is unresolved. The V end lost 4 bases, the J end lost 2 bases, and 11 bases lay between the germline ends. The CDR3 is 15 amino acids. Per the germline V gene, CDR1 is SGHTA and CDR2 is FQGNSA. The chain's CDR3 is CASSSGGGNTGELFF. DNA of the CDR3: TGTGCCAGCAGCTCGGGTGGCGGAAACACCGGGGAGCTGTTTTTT.

The table lists this clone with a count of one. The chain couples TRBV7-2 to TRBJ2-1; possible D gene TRBD2, 7 bases. The CDR3 runs to 15 residues. Germline V gene data show CDR1 as SGHTA and CDR2 as FQGNSA. Between the trimmed V and J ends, which lost 1 base and 7 bases, there was a span of 14 bases. CDR3 in DNA: TGTGCCAGCAGCTTAGAAGGGGGGGGCGGAAATGAGCAGTTCTTC. Its translation: CASSLEGGGGNEQFF.

The V and J genes are TRBV7-9 and TRBJ2-4, with 7 bases lining up with TRBD1. The CDR3 totals 15 residues. The J segment lost 7 bases and the V segment lost 5 bases, leaving 11 bases of the junction unmatched. Germline values: CDR1 SEHNR, CDR2 FQNEAQ (reference sequence). CDR3 bases: TGTGCCAGCAGCGTTACAGGGGATACTTGGAACATTCAGTACTTC. Protein: CASSVTGDTWNIQYF. The variable domain in full, with the rest retrieved from reference TRBV7-9 and TRBJ2-4, is DTGVSQNPRHKITKRGQNVTFRCDPISEHNRLYWYRQTLGQGPEFLTYFQNEAQLEKSRLLSDRFSAERPKGSFSTLEIQRTEQGDSAMYLCASSVTGDTWNIQYFGAGTRLSVL.

In its sample, this clone was seen once. V is TRBV9 and J is TRBJ2-5; TRBD2 agrees at 11 bases. Per the germline V gene, CDR1 is SGDLS and CDR2 is YYNGEE. The CDR3 is 17 residues long. V gave up 0 bases and J gave up 0 bases; unmatched junction bases: 4. This CDR3 reads CASSVGLAGPYQETQYF. CDR3 nucleotide sequence: TGTGCCAGCAGCGTAGGACTAGCGGGGCCGTACCAAGAGACCCAGTACTTC.

This chain connects TRBV15 to TRBJ1-5; D ambiguous. This CDR3 region has 14 residues. CDR1 and CDR2 from the germline V gene are LNHNV and YYDKDF (reference sequence). V was pared by 1 base and J by 3 bases, with 7 bases between. DNA of the CDR3: TGTGCCACCAGCAGAGTGAACAACAATCAGCCCCAGCATTTT. This gives the protein CATSRVNNNQPQHF.

CDR3 DNA: TGTGCCAGCAGAACGGGGGAGACCCAGTACTTC. Translation: CASRTGETQYF. The V gene is TRBV27, the J gene TRBJ2-5; D might be TRBD2 (5 bases). CDR1 is MNHEY, CDR2 SMNVEV, per germline (reference sequence). This CDR3 comprises 11 residues. V lost 6 bases and J lost 5, with 7 bases in between.

The rearrangement uses TRBV5-6 and TRBJ2-7, with 7 bases that match TRBD1. With 3 bases clipped from V and 3 bases from J, the junction kept 6 bases outside the gene matches. Per the germline V gene, CDR1 is SGHDT and CDR2 is YYEEEE. This CDR3 has 14 amino acids. CDR3 protein: CASSSGQRHYEQYF. DNA of the CDR3: TGTGCCAGCAGCTCGGGACAGAGGCACTACGAGCAGTACTTC.

The table lists this clone with a few counts. The rearrangement links TRBV7-9 to TRBJ2-7, with 12 positions matching TRBD1. V lost 4 bases to trimming and J lost 5 bases; unmatched junction nucleotides: 3. The germline gives CDR1 SEHNR, CDR2 FQNEAQ (reference sequence). CDR3 length: 14 amino acids. CDR3 in amino acids: CASSWDRGPDEQYF. CDR3 bases: TGTGCCAGCAGCTGGGACAGGGGGCCCGACGAGCAGTACTTC. Combining the CDR3 with reference TRBV7-9 and TRBJ2-7 gives the whole variable domain DTGVSQNPRHKITKRGQNVTFRCDPISEHNRLYWYRQTLGQGPEFLTYFQNEAQLEKSRLLSDRFSAERPKGSFSTLEIQRTEQGDSAMYLCASSWDRGPDEQYFGPGTRLTVT.

This clone has just a few counts. A far bigger clonotype differs at one base, so this is likely a read error. Other nucleotide sequences from this sample produce the same CDR3. The V call is TRBV4-1, the J call TRBJ1-1; D is undetermined. CDR3 length equals 13 residues. CDR1 and CDR2 from the germline V gene are MGHRA and YSYEKL. V shed 8 bases and J shed 2 bases, with 12 bases lying between them. CDR3 loop: CASRTRGNTEAFF. CDR3 coding DNA: TGCGCCAGCCGCACTCGGGGAAACACTGAAGCTTTCTTT.

The chain combines TRBV9 with TRBJ1-4; 10 bases map to TRBD1. The trim removed 4 bases at V and 7 bases at J, leaving 16 bases unmatched. The germline gives CDR1 SGDLS, CDR2 YYNGEE. This CDR3 has 18 residues. The CDR3 DNA sequence: TGTGCCAGCAGCTCTCAGACCGGGACAGGGGTTTTTGGTGAAAAACTGTTTTTT. Its protein product is CASSSQTGTGVFGEKLFF.

The rearrangement links TRBV7-9 to TRBJ1-2, with TRBD1 matching over 9 bases. With V trimmed by 5 bases and J by 3 bases, 4 bases remained unmatched. Germline CDR1 SEHNR, CDR2 FQNEAQ (reference sequence). The CDR3 is 14 amino acids. CDR3 nucleotide sequence: TGTGCCAGCAGCAGGACAGGGGTGGACTATGGCTACACCTTC. This sequence encodes CASSRTGVDYGYTF.

The rearrangement joins TRBV27 to TRBJ1-2; a weak D match, TRBD1 (5 bases). Germline-derived CDR1 and CDR2 are MNHEY and SMNVEV (reference sequence). There are 13 residues in the CDR3. The V end was cut by 1 base, the J end by 5 bases, with 8 bases between. The CDR3 DNA follows: TGTGCCAGCAGTTTATTTGGGGGGTATGGCTACACCTTC. Its protein product is CASSLFGGYGYTF.

This clone was seen only a few times. The rearrangement uses TRBV5-4 and TRBJ1-1; 8 bases agree with TRBD1. CDR1 SGHNT and CDR2 YYREEE come from the germline V gene (reference sequence). CDR3 length: 13 residues. The trim removed 0 bases at V and 10 bases at J, leaving 5 bases unmatched. CDR3 bases: TGTGCCAGCAGCTTGGGGTACAGGGGGGGAGCTTTCTTT. Amino acids: CASSLGYRGGAFF.

The rearrangement uses TRBV7-6 and TRBJ2-3; TRBD2 is a possible D gene (5 bases). CDR3 size: 15 residues. V gave up 5 bases and J gave up 0 bases, with 12 bases separating them. CDR1 is SGHVS, CDR2 FNYEAQ, per germline. CDR3 nucleotide sequence: TGTGCCAGCAGCCGAGGGTTTCCTAGCACAGATACGCAGTATTTT. Translating it yields CASSRGFPSTDTQYF.

The chain is built from TRBV4-1 and TRBJ2-5; no clear D. This CDR3 is 16 amino acids long. Germline V lookup: CDR1 MGHRA, CDR2 YSYEKL. V was clipped by 1 base and J by 1 base, with 13 bases between them. CDR3 coding DNA: TGCGCCAGCAGCCAAGTTGTGGGCTACACCCAAGAGACCCAGTACTTC. It is translated as CASSQVVGYTQETQYF.

The sample holds a few counts of this clone. This chain uses TRBV6-5 with TRBJ2-1, with unresolved D. The CDR3 is 14 amino acids. The germline gives CDR1 MNHEY, CDR2 SVGAGI. V shed 5 bases and J shed 0 bases, with 8 bases lying between them. This CDR3 reads CASSSRNSYNEQFF. For the CDR3, the DNA is TGTGCCAGCAGTAGTAGAAACTCCTACAATGAGCAGTTCTTC.

The chain combines TRBV9 with TRBJ2-7, with 14 bases lining up with TRBD2. Trimming removed 5 bases from V and 3 bases from J; junction bases left unmatched: 7. The CDR3 is made up of 16 amino acids. CDR1 is SGDLS and CDR2 is YYNGEE in the germline V gene. CDR3 amino acids: CASSRLAGGDGYEQYF. In DNA form, the CDR3 reads TGTGCCAGCAGTAGACTAGCGGGGGGGGATGGCTACGAGCAGTACTTC.

V usage is TRBV9 and J usage is TRBJ2-3; tentative D call: TRBD2 (6 bases). This CDR3 has 14 amino acids. Germline-derived CDR1 and CDR2 are SGDLS and YYNGEE. The V end was cut by 8 bases, the J end by 2 bases, with 15 bases between. The CDR3 bases are TGTGCCAGTACGGGGGACTCAAACACAGATACGCAGTATTTT. Its protein is CASTGDSNTDTQYF.

About this clone: At one boundary the junction diverges from the germline segment, which might be a read error. This sequence joins TRBV7-9 and TRBJ1-1; 7 positions match TRBD1. Germline V lookup: CDR1 SEHNR, CDR2 FQNEAQ (reference sequence). CDR3 length equals 16 residues. The CDR3 nucleotides are TGTTCCAGCAGCTTAGATCTAGGGGGCTCGAACACTGAAGCTTTCTTT. It encodes CSSSLDLGGSNTEAFF.

The chain employs TRBV2 and TRBJ2-7; 11 positions agree with TRBD1. CDR1 is SNHLY, CDR2 FYNNEI, per germline. Germline trimming cut 6 bases from V and 4 bases from J; bases unmatched to any gene: 8. CDR3 size: 15 residues. For the CDR3, the DNA is TGTGCCAGCAGATTACTCGGGACAGGGGGGTACGAGCAGTACTTC. It specifies CASRLLGTGGYEQYF.

This chain links TRBV7-2 with TRBJ1-4; TRBD1 is a possible D gene (5 bases). Trimming pared 0 bases from V and 4 bases from J, leaving 9 bases between. The germline gives CDR1 SGHTA, CDR2 FQGNSA. The CDR3 has 15 amino acids. CDR3 region: CASSLAGEFNEKLFF. The CDR3 DNA sequence: TGTGCCAGCAGCTTAGCAGGGGAATTTAATGAAAAACTGTTTTTT.

This chain links TRBV30 with TRBJ2-3, with 10 bases that match TRBD2. The CDR3 is 16 amino acids. The germline V gene has CDR1 GTSNPN and CDR2 SVGIG (reference sequence). V was pared by 3 bases and J by 2 bases, with 8 bases of the junction left unmatched. This CDR3 reads CAWSGLAGAHTDTQYF. As DNA, the CDR3 is TGTGCCTGGAGCGGCCTAGCGGGGGCCCACACAGATACGCAGTATTTT.

The rearrangement uses TRBV5-5 and TRBJ2-1, with D unclear. Trimming pared 6 bases from V and 4 bases from J, leaving 14 bases between. CDR1 and CDR2 (germline): SGHKS, YYEKEE (reference sequence). The CDR3 runs to 14 residues. The CDR3 spells CASNRETSYNEQFF. The CDR3 nucleotides are TGTGCCAGCAATCGTGAGACATCATACAATGAGCAGTTCTTC. Drawing the rest from reference TRBV5-5 and TRBJ2-1, the complete variable domain is DAGVTQSPTHLIKTRGQQVTLRCSPISGHKSVSWYQQVLGQGPQFIFQYYEKEERGRGNFPDRFSARQFPNYSSELNVNALLLGDSALYLCASNRETSYNEQFFGPGTRLTVL.

This rearrangement joins TRBV18 to TRBJ1-1; no reliable D call. The ends were cut back, 1 base at V and 0 bases at J, with 9 bases in the middle. Germline CDR1 reads KGHSH; CDR2 reads LQKENI. The CDR3 has 15 residues. CDR3 DNA sequence: TGTGCCAGCTCACCACAAGCAGAGGTGAACACTGAAGCTTTCTTT. Translated: CASSPQAEVNTEAFF.

This sequence joins TRBV28 and TRBJ1-2; D is possibly TRBD1 (5 bases). The V and J ends lost 3 bases and 5 bases respectively, with 13 bases between them. Germline values: CDR1 MDHEN, CDR2 SYDVKM. This CDR3 has 14 amino acids. The CDR3 sequence: CASSFPWQGYGYTF. CDR3 coding DNA: TGTGCCAGCAGTTTCCCCTGGCAGGGTTATGGCTACACCTTC.

The chain links TRBV12-5 to TRBJ1-1, with TRBD1 matching 10 bases. Trimming removed 6 bases from V and 5 bases from J; junction bases left unmatched: 12. Germline CDR1 LGHNT, CDR2 FRNRAP. This CDR3 is 16 amino acids long. CDR3 amino acids: CASGSDRGGEGTEAFF. The DNA of the CDR3 is TGTGCTAGTGGCTCGGACAGGGGGGGAGAAGGGACTGAAGCTTTCTTT.

This clone was observed a few times. This chain links TRBV25-1 with TRBJ1-6; TRBD1 is a possible D gene (5 bases). V dropped 4 bases and J dropped 7 bases, with 17 bases sitting between them. Germline CDR1 MGHDK, CDR2 SYGVNS. This CDR3 has 16 amino acids. CDR3 region: CASSALGAADNSPLHF. Here the CDR3 DNA reads TGTGCCAGCAGTGCCTTAGGGGCGGCGGACAATTCACCCCTCCACTTT.

This sequence joins TRBV2 and TRBJ1-2; D is ambiguous. The CDR3 is made up of 15 amino acids. The V and J ends lost 11 bases and 5 bases respectively, with 24 bases between them. The germline gives CDR1 SNHLY, CDR2 FYNNEI. For the CDR3, the DNA is TGTGCCCTGCACGGAACAGAAACCTCGGGGTATGGCTACACCTTC. Residues: CALHGTETSGYGYTF.